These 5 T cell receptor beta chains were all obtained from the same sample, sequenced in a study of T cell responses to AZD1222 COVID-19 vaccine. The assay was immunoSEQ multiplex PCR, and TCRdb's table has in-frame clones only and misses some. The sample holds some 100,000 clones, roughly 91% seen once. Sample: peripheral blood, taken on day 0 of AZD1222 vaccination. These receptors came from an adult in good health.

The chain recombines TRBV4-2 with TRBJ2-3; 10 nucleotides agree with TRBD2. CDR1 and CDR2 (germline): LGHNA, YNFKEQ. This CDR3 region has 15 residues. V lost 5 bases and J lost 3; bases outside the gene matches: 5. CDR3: CASSAAGGLTDTQYF. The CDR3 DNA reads TGTGCCAGCAGCGCAGCGGGGGGGCTGACAGATACGCAGTATTTT.

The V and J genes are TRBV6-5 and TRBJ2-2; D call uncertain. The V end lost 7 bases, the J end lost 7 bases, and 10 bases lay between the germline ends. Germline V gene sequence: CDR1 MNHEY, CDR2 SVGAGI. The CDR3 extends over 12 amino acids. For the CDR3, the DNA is TGTGCCAGCACTCCCCTATACGGGGAGCTGTTTTTT. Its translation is CASTPLYGELFF.

In nucleotides, the CDR3 is TGTGCCAGCAGCTTATCGGTGGGTGGCGGAAACACCATATATTTT. Translation: CASSLSVGGGNTIYF. V usage is TRBV11-2 and J usage is TRBJ1-3; D call uncertain. Trimming pared 2 bases from V and 4 bases from J, leaving 12 bases between. Germline V CDR1 and CDR2: SGHAT, FQNNGV. The CDR3 totals 15 residues.

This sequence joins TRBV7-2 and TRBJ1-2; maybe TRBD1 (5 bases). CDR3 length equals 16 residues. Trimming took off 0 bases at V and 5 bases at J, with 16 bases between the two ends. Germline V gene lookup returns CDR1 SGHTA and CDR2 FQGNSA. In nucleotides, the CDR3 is TGTGCCAGCAGCTTAGCACCCCCGCCAGGGCTGTATGGCTACACCTTC. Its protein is CASSLAPPPGLYGYTF.

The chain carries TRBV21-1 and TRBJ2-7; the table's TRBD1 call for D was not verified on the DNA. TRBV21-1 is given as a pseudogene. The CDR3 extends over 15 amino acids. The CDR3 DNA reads TGTGCCAGCAGCGAAGGACAGGGGCTAACCTACGAGCAGTACTTC. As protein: CASSEGQGLTYEQYF.